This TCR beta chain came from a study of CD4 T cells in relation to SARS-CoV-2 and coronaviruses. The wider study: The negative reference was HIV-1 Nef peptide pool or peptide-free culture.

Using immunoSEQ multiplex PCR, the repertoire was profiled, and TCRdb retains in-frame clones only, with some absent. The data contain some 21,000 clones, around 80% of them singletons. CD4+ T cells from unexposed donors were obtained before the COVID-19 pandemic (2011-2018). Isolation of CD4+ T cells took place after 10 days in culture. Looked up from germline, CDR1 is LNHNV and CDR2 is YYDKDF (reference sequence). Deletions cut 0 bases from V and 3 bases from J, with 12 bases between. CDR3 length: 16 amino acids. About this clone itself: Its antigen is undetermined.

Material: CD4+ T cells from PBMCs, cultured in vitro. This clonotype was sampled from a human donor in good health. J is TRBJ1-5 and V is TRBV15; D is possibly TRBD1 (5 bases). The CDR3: CATSRDLAGVNQPQHF. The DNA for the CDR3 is TGTGCCACCAGCAGAGATCTGGCGGGGGTCAATCAGCCCCAGCATTTT.